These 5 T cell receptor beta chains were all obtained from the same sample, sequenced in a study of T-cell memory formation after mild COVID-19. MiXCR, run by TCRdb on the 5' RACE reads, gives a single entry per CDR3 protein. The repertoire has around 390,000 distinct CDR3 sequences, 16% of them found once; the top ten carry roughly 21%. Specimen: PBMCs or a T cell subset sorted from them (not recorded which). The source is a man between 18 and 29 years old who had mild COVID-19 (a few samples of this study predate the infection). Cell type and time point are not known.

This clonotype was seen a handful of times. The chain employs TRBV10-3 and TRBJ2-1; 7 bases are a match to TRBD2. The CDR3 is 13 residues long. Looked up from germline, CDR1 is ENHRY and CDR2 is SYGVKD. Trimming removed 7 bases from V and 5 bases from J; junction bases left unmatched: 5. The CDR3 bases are TGTGCCATCACCGGGACTAACAACAATGAGCAGTTCTTC. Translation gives CAITGTNNNEQFF.

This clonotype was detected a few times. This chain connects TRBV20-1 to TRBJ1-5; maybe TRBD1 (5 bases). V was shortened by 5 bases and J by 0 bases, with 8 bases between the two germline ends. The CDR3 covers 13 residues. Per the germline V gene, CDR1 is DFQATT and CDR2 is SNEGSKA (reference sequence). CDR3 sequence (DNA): TGCAGTGCTCGACAGTATAGCAATCAGCCCCAGCATTTT. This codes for CSARQYSNQPQHF.

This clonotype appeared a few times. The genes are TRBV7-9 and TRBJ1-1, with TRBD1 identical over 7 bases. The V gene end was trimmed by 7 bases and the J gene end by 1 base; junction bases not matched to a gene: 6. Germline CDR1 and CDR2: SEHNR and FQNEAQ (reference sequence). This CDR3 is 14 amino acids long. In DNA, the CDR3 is TGTGCCAGCAAAGGGCAGGGGGGGAACACTGAAGCTTTCTTT. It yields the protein CASKGQGGNTEAFF.

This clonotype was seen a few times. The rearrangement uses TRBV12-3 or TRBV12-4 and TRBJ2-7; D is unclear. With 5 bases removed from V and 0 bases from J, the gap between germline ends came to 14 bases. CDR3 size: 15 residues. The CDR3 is CASSLDGSSSYEQYF. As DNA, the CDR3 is TGTGCCAGCAGTCTAGACGGCTCCAGCTCCTACGAGCAGTACTTC.

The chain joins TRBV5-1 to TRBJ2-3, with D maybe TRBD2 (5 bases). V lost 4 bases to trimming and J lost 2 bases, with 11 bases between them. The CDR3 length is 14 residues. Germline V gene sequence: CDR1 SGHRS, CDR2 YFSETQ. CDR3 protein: CASSPRDYTDTQYF. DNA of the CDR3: TGCGCCAGCAGCCCCCGGGATTACACAGATACGCAGTATTTT.